This T cell receptor (beta chain) was observed in a study of blood T cell repertoires in COVID-19. Study-level information: PBMCs, B-cell-depleted T cells, or T cells provided the cDNA or gDNA that made up the material.

V lost 2 bases, J lost 4 bases, and 20 bases lay in between. The germline V gene has CDR1 MNHEY and CDR2 SVGEGT. The length of the CDR3 is 17 residues. The authors' processing: Cell counts per sample came from amplifying reference gene primers. Here immunoSEQ multiplex PCR was the method, and the copy in TCRdb shows in-frame clones only, minus some. V and J calls and clone size follow that table, whereas D and trimming were derived from the DNA. Of approximately 200,000 clones listed, approximately 84% are singletons. The V gene is TRBV6-2 or TRBV6-3, the J gene TRBJ1-2; TRBD1 might be the D (5 bases). Sequences were obtained from peripheral blood. The TCR originated in a woman aged 30 to 39 who had recovered from COVID-19. CDR3 sequence: CASSYPGREGISYGYTF. For the CDR3, the DNA is TGTGCCAGCAGTTACCCGGGCAGGGAGGGTATTAGCTATGGCTACACCTTC.